Below are 5 T cell receptor beta chains sequenced from a single sample in a study of blood T cell repertoires in COVID-19. Using immunoSEQ multiplex PCR, the repertoire was profiled, and TCRdb retains in-frame clones only, with some absent. In the table there are some 670,000 clones, about nine tenths of which are singletons. The specimen sequenced was peripheral blood. The source of these receptors is a woman aged 18-29 years with acute or convalescent COVID-19.

The gene calls are TRBV3-1 (or the pseudogene TRBV3-2) and TRBJ1-6; D unresolved. From germline, CDR1 is LGHDT and CDR2 YNNKEL (reference sequence). V lost 0 bases, J lost 3 bases, and 9 bases lay in between. This CDR3 contains 16 residues. Here the CDR3 reads CASSQDGPFYNSPLHF. CDR3 DNA: TGTGCCAGCAGCCAAGATGGGCCATTCTATAATTCACCCCTCCACTTT.

The chain has TRBV24-1 and TRBJ2-2, with D unresolved. This CDR3 has 16 amino acids. The V gene's germline CDR1 is KGHDR and CDR2 SFDVKD. Trimming removed 3 bases at V and 0 bases at J, with 10 bases between. CDR3 amino acids: CATSDHQFANTGELFF. The CDR3 region has the DNA TGTGCCACCAGTGATCACCAGTTCGCGAACACCGGGGAGCTGTTTTTT.

V gene TRBV28 combines with J gene TRBJ2-1; D remains unclear. CDR1 MDHEN and CDR2 SYDVKM come from the germline V gene. The CDR3 extends over 15 amino acids. The V and J ends lost 8 bases and 1 base respectively, with 15 bases between them. CDR3 in amino acids: CASPPGTKSYNEQFF. The CDR3 region has the DNA TGTGCCAGCCCGCCGGGTACCAAATCCTACAATGAGCAGTTCTTC.

The chain combines TRBV7-9 with TRBJ2-5, with 14 positions matching TRBD2. This CDR3 has 16 amino acids. The trim removed 5 bases at V and 4 bases at J, leaving 6 bases unmatched. Germline assignment: CDR1 SEHNR and CDR2 FQNEAQ (reference sequence). For the CDR3, the DNA is TGTGCCAGCAGCGCCGGACTAGCGGGGGGATCAGAGACCCAGTACTTC. Encoded protein: CASSAGLAGGSETQYF.

The chain couples TRBV21-1 to TRBJ1-4; the table's D gene call, TRBD1, was not cross checked with the DNA. TRBV21-1 represents a pseudogene. The CDR3 runs to 15 residues. Here the CDR3 reads CASSSLRRGNEKLFF. The CDR3 DNA reads TGTGCCAGCAGCAGTCTACGCAGGGGTAATGAAAAACTGTTTTTT.